The 21 T cell receptor beta chains given below trace back to one sample, sequenced in a study of T cell clonality in common variable immunodeficiency. Clones were sequenced by immunoSEQ multiplex PCR, and TCRdb holds only the in-frame ones, with some missing. In total the sample includes about 45,000 clones, none of them seen once. The specimen was peripheral blood mononuclear cells. These receptors were collected from a person aged 18 to 70 in good health.

There are many counts of this clone. Read sequence stops 3 residues before the CDR3 end, and the germline J gene provides the missing end. The V gene is TRBV5-4, the J gene TRBJ2-7, with 7 bases fitting TRBD1. The V segment lost 0 bases and the J segment 5 bases; nucleotides outside the gene matches: 5. This CDR3 is 14 amino acids long. Germline V gives CDR1 SGHNT, CDR2 YYREEE (reference sequence). CDR3 DNA, as far as it was read: TGTGCCAGCAGCTTGGAGAGACAGGGCGACGAG. It specifies CASSLERQGDE. The entire CDR3 is CASSLERQGDEQYF.

This clone was seen more than once but under ten times. Read data end 3 residues before the CDR3 end; the end is taken from the germline J gene. The rearrangement links TRBV7-6 to TRBJ1-3; D is undetermined. This CDR3 region has 14 residues. The V and J ends lost 4 bases and 0 bases respectively, with 7 bases between them. Germline V CDR1 and CDR2: SGHVS, FNYEAQ. CDR3 DNA, as far as it was read: TGTGCCAGCAGCTCAACCAGCTCTGGAAACACC. Translating gives CASSSTSSGNT. The complete CDR3 reads CASSSTSSGNTIYF.

This clone was found many times. This chain's CDR3 is CASSRVPNTGELFF. The CDR3 DNA, read in part, is TGTGCCAGCAGCCGCGTTCCGAACACCGGGGAG. This chain uses TRBV2 with TRBJ2-2; D unclear. The read ends 3 residues before the CDR3 terminus; that terminus is restored from the germline J gene. Trimming removed 6 bases at V and 0 bases at J, with 8 bases between. The length of the CDR3 is 14 residues. The germline gives CDR1 SNHLY, CDR2 FYNNEI.

This clone occurred many times. The CDR3 end lies 3 residues beyond the end of the read and is filled in from the germline J gene. The chain has TRBV20-1 and TRBJ2-5; TRBD2 agrees at 8 bases. The trim removed 5 bases at V and 5 bases at J, leaving 4 bases unmatched. Germline V gene data show CDR1 as DFQATT and CDR2 as SNEGSKA (reference sequence). CDR3 length: 12 amino acids. The CDR3 spells CSASRLAETQYF. The CDR3 bases that were read are TGCAGTGCTTCGAGACTAGCGGAGACC.

Notes on this clone: The CDR3 is cut off 3 residues early in the read; its end comes from the germline J gene. The chain recombines TRBV5-1 with TRBJ2-1; D gene uncertain. The CDR3 runs 16 residues. Looked up from germline, CDR1 is SGHRS and CDR2 is YFSETQ. Trimming cost V 1 base and J 5 bases, with 16 bases left between them. CDR3 loop: CASSLRARSLNNEQFF. CDR3 DNA (partial): TGCGCCAGCAGCTTGCGAGCTAGATCGCTCAACAATGAG.

This clone was recorded a few times. The CDR3 is cut off 3 residues early in the read; its end comes from the germline J gene. The chain joins TRBV7-9 to TRBJ2-7, with no clear D. The V end was cut by 7 bases, the J end by 6 bases, with 13 bases between. The length of the CDR3 is 12 residues. CDR1 and CDR2 (germline): SEHNR, FQNEAQ (reference sequence). Partial CDR3 DNA: TGTGCCAGCATCAAGGGTGGTGGCGAG. Translated: CASIKGGGE. From start to end, the CDR3 is CASIKGGGEQYF.

This clone was detected many times. The read finishes 3 residues shy of the CDR3 end, and the germline J gene is used to complete it. The chain joins TRBV20-1 to TRBJ2-5; 11 nucleotides match TRBD2. The CDR3 is made up of 16 amino acids. V lost 1 base and J lost 2; bases outside the gene matches: 6. Germline CDR1 DFQATT, CDR2 SNEGSKA (reference sequence). CDR3 in amino acids: CSARAGLAGPQETQYF. CDR3 DNA (partial): TGCAGTGCTAGAGCTGGACTAGCGGGTCCACAAGAGACC.

This clone was detected ten times or more. The read is 3 residues too short to cover the CDR3 end, so that end is filled in from the germline J gene. The chain is built from TRBV7-3 and TRBJ2-5; maybe TRBD1 (5 bases). Germline V lookup: CDR1 SGHTA, CDR2 FQGTGA. There are 14 residues in the CDR3. Trimming took 6 bases from V and 3 from J, leaving 14 bases between them. The CDR3 sequence is CASRWGGKKETQYF. The sequenced part of the CDR3 DNA is TGTGCCAGCAGGTGGGGCGGTAAGAAAGAGACC.

This clone was seen ten or more times. The CDR3 extends 3 residues past the end of the read, so its final part is completed from the germline J gene. The chain uses TRBV30 and TRBJ1-5; tentatively, D is TRBD1 (6 bases). CDR3 length: 17 amino acids. CDR1 and CDR2 (germline): GTSNPN, SVGIG (reference sequence). Trimming removed 1 base from V and 6 bases from J, with 22 bases in between. The DNA read from the CDR3 is TGTGCCTGGAGTGGGGCAGGGGCCCTACGGGCCAGTCAGCCC. This encodes CAWSGAGALRASQP. The whole CDR3 protein reads CAWSGAGALRASQPQHF.

This clone was counted at least ten times. The read ends 3 residues early relative to the CDR3; the germline J gene fills the gap. The rearrangement joins TRBV30 to TRBJ2-1; 11 bases are a match to TRBD2. CDR3 length equals 13 residues. Germline lookup yields CDR1 GTSNPN and CDR2 SVGIG (reference sequence). Trimming at V came to 7 bases and at J to 5 bases, leaving 4 bases not matched to a gene. The CDR3 DNA, read in part, is TGTGCCTTAACTAGCGGGGGTCACAATGAG. Protein product: CALTSGGHNE. The whole CDR3 reads CALTSGGHNEQFF.

This clone was seen ten or more times. The read falls 3 residues short of the CDR3 end, and the missing part is taken from the germline J gene. The genes are TRBV2 and TRBJ1-4, with 9 bases that match TRBD1. The CDR3 is made up of 13 amino acids. Germline assignment: CDR1 SNHLY and CDR2 FYNNEI. With 9 bases clipped from V and 7 bases from J, the junction kept 6 bases outside the gene matches. CDR3 bases read: TGTGCCAGGCAACAGGGGGCCCGTGAAAAA. It translates to CARQQGAREK. The entire CDR3 is CARQQGAREKLFF. Supplemented by reference TRBV2 and TRBJ1-4, the full variable domain reads EPEVTQTPSHQVTQMGQEVILRCVPISNHLYFYWYRQILGQKVEFLVSFYNNEISEKSEIFDDQFSVERPDGSNFTLKIRSTKLEDSAMYFCARQQGAREKLFFGSGTQLSVL.

This clone came up many times. At one boundary the junction diverges from the germline segment, which might be a read error. The DNA ends 3 residues before the CDR3 does, and the rest of the CDR3 is filled in from the germline J gene. V gene TRBV4-2 combines with J gene TRBJ2-7; TRBD1 is a possible D gene (5 bases). The germline CDR1 and CDR2 sequences are LGHNA and YNFKEQ. This CDR3 is 15 amino acids long. CDR3 loop: CASSQDAGRSYEQYF. The part of the CDR3 DNA that was read is TGCGCCAGCAGCCAAGATGCAGGGCGGTCCTACGAG.

This clone appeared many times. The CDR3 is cut off 3 residues early in the read; its end comes from the germline J gene. This sequence joins TRBV28 and TRBJ2-5; D is possibly TRBD1 (5 bases). This CDR3 contains 16 residues. CDR1 MDHEN and CDR2 SYDVKM come from the germline V gene. Trimming shortened V by 2 bases and J by 1 base, and 14 bases separated the two germline ends. CDR3 bases read: TGTGCCAGCAGTTTAGGAAGGCAGGGCCTCCAAGAGACC. Amino acids: CASSLGRQGLQET. The complete CDR3 protein is CASSLGRQGLQETQYF.

In regard to this clone: Read sequence stops 3 residues before the CDR3 end, and the germline J gene provides the missing end. V and J are TRBV7-2 and TRBJ2-7; a possible D gene is TRBD2 (6 bases). Germline CDR1 SGHTA, CDR2 FQGNSA. This CDR3 is built from 13 residues. Trimming took off 4 bases at V and 5 bases at J, with 12 bases between the two ends. The CDR3 protein is CASSSRSGDEQYF. The sequenced CDR3 bases are TGTGCCAGCAGCTCACGTTCGGGGGACGAG.

Notes on this clone: With the read ending 3 residues before the CDR3 end, the germline J gene is used to fill in that end. This sequence joins TRBV7-9 and TRBJ2-2; no firm D call. The length of the CDR3 is 12 residues. Germline assignment: CDR1 SEHNR and CDR2 FQNEAQ (reference sequence). V was cut by 5 bases and J by 5 bases, with 6 bases left in between. The CDR3 protein is CASSDSTGELFF. CDR3 bases read: TGTGCCAGCAGCGACTCAACCGGGGAG.

This clone was detected many times. Read coverage stops 3 residues before the CDR3 terminus; the germline J gene supplies the remainder. The chain has TRBV29-1 and TRBJ1-2; no clear D. Germline lookup yields CDR1 SQVTM and CDR2 ANQGSEA. This CDR3 region has 11 residues. The chain's CDR3 is CSVERARGYTF. The DNA read from the CDR3 is TGCAGCGTTGAGAGGGCTCGAGGC.

This clone was recorded many times. The read falls 3 residues short of the CDR3 end, and the missing part is taken from the germline J gene. The chain carries TRBV5-1 and TRBJ1-2, with a weak D call TRBD1 (5 bases). Germline CDR1 and CDR2: SGHRS and YFSETQ. Trimming pared 5 bases from V and 5 bases from J, leaving 13 bases between. The CDR3 is 13 residues long. The CDR3: CASSFGGGYGYTF. CDR3 DNA (partial): TGCGCCAGCAGTTTCGGGGGAGGGTATGGC.

This clone showed up many times. The sequence runs out 3 residues before the end of the CDR3; the remainder is reconstructed from the germline J gene. V is TRBV11-3 and J is TRBJ1-1; D is perhaps TRBD1 (5 bases). Trimming removed 3 bases from V and 3 bases from J, with 11 bases in between. CDR1 is SGHNT and CDR2 is YENEEA in the germline V gene. The CDR3 totals 14 residues. CDR3 bases read: TGTGCCAGCAGCTTCGGGGGTATCGACACTGAA. It translates to CASSFGGIDTE. In full, the CDR3 is CASSFGGIDTEAFF.

The sample holds many counts of this clone. The CDR3 end is not reached by the read, which stops 3 residues before it; the germline J gene fills it in. The chain recombines TRBV7-8 with TRBJ1-4; TRBD1 might be the D (5 bases). The germline gives CDR1 SGHVS, CDR2 FQNEAQ. V was clipped by 6 bases and J by 2 bases, with 10 bases between them. This CDR3 has 14 residues. CDR3 in amino acids: CASSAGRTNEKLFF. The CDR3 bases that were read are TGTGCCAGCAGTGCAGGGAGGACTAATGAAAAA.

This clone was seen ten or more times. With the read ending 3 residues before the CDR3 end, the germline J gene is used to fill in that end. The chain joins TRBV18 to TRBJ1-2, with 7 bases identical to TRBD1. CDR1 is KGHSH, CDR2 LQKENI, per germline. CDR3 length equals 16 residues. This CDR3 reads CASSSHRPGGLCSYTF. The sequenced CDR3 bases are TGTGCCAGCTCATCGCACCGCCCAGGGGGTTTGTGTAGC.

This clone was counted ten times or more. The read falls 3 residues short of the CDR3 end, and the missing part is taken from the germline J gene. V and J are TRBV5-1 and TRBJ2-5; TRBD1 matches 7 bases. CDR1 is SGHRS and CDR2 is YFSETQ in the germline V gene. V lost 0 bases and J lost 3; bases outside the gene matches: 8. The CDR3 runs 16 residues. The CDR3 loop is CASSLVGQTTEETQYF. The CDR3 DNA, read in part, is TGCGCCAGCAGCTTGGTGGGACAGACAACCGAAGAGACC.